The next 10 T cell receptor beta chains were all read from a single sample in a study of OX40 agonist ivuxolimab in advanced cancers. Assay used: immunoSEQ multiplex PCR; TCRdb lists only in-frame clones, some missing. The sample lists 75,000 to 100,000 clones, roughly 90% seen once, with roughly 0.31% in the top ten. Specimen: CD4+ or CD8+ T cells sorted from blood, collected in a trial of the OX40 agonist ivuxolimab. The receptor source for this set is an adult with an advanced solid tumor such as melanoma, head and neck, liver or kidney cancer.

The rearrangement uses TRBV19 and TRBJ2-1; 9 bases fit TRBD2. Trimming removed 1 base from V and 5 bases from J; junction bases left unmatched: 3. CDR3 length: 15 residues. Per germline, CDR1 LNHDA and CDR2 SQIVND (reference sequence). CDR3 bases: TGTGCCAGTAGTATAGCTAGCGGGATAAACAATGAGCAGTTCTTC. Protein: CASSIASGINNEQFF.

The V and J genes are TRBV6-5 and TRBJ2-4; D perhaps matches TRBD2 (5 bases). Trimming removed 0 bases at V and 6 bases at J, with 12 bases between. Germline-derived CDR1 and CDR2 are MNHEY and SVGAGI. This CDR3 spans 15 amino acids. This chain's CDR3 is CASSYSGSRGNIQYF. The CDR3 DNA sequence: TGTGCCAGCAGTTACTCGGGGAGCCGGGGAAACATTCAGTACTTC.

The chain joins TRBV7-6 to TRBJ2-5, with D tentatively TRBD2 (6 bases). Germline V gene lookup returns CDR1 SGHVS and CDR2 FNYEAQ. This CDR3 contains 15 residues. Trimming took 1 base from V and 2 from J, leaving 11 bases between them. CDR3 coding DNA: TGTGCCAGCAGCTTAGTTGTAGGGAGGCAAGAGACCCAGTACTTC. Protein: CASSLVVGRQETQYF.

The CDR3 spells CASSPRANEQFF. The CDR3, as DNA: TGTGCCAGCAGTCCCCGGGCCAATGAGCAGTTCTTC. The chain is built from TRBV28 and TRBJ2-1; D remains ambiguous. Trimming pared 5 bases from V and 6 bases from J, leaving 8 bases between. Per the germline V gene, CDR1 is MDHEN and CDR2 is SYDVKM. This CDR3 comprises 12 residues.

The CDR3 DNA follows: TGTGCCAGCAGCTTAGGTCAGAGAAATGAAAAACTGTTTTTT. It codes for CASSLGQRNEKLFF. The chain uses TRBV7-2 and TRBJ1-4; D is unresolved. The CDR3 has 14 amino acids. Germline V gene data show CDR1 as SGHTA and CDR2 as FQGNSA. V was pared by 1 base and J by 5 bases, with 8 bases between.

This chain connects TRBV7-2 to TRBJ2-1, with 9 nucleotides matching TRBD2. V lost 2 bases to trimming and J lost 5 bases; unmatched junction nucleotides: 4. The CDR3 has 15 residues. Germline loops: CDR1 SGHTA, CDR2 FQGNSA. As DNA, the CDR3 is TGTGCCAGCAGCTTAAGCGGGAGGAATAACAATGAGCAGTTCTTC. It specifies CASSLSGRNNNEQFF.

V gene TRBV13 combines with J gene TRBJ1-3, with D maybe TRBD1 (6 bases). Germline V gives CDR1 PRHDT, CDR2 FYEKMQ (reference sequence). Trimming removed 5 bases at V and 2 bases at J, with 13 bases between. The CDR3 covers 15 residues. The CDR3 DNA is TGTGCCAGCAGCCAAGACAGGCGTACTGGAAACACCATATATTTT. Residues: CASSQDRRTGNTIYF.

V gene TRBV28 combines with J gene TRBJ2-5, with a possible D match to TRBD2 (6 bases). The CDR3 runs 15 residues. V was pared by 7 bases and J by 4 bases, with 19 bases between. From germline, CDR1 is MDHEN and CDR2 SYDVKM. The CDR3 reads CASISSLAYGETQYF. The CDR3, as DNA: TGTGCCAGCATAAGCAGTCTAGCGTATGGAGAGACCCAGTACTTC.

This clone came up once. The chain recombines TRBV6-6 with TRBJ2-7; 8 positions agree with TRBD1. This CDR3 is 15 amino acids long. From germline, CDR1 is MNHNY and CDR2 SVGAGI (reference sequence). Unmatched junction bases numbered 6, after V lost 5 bases and J lost 0 bases. This CDR3 is CASSGLTGGSYEQYF. CDR3 in DNA: TGTGCCAGCAGTGGCCTCACAGGGGGCTCCTACGAGCAGTACTTC.

As concerns this clone: Its ends do not fully match the called genes, so a read error is possible. This chain uses TRBV6-5 with TRBJ2-7, with D perhaps TRBD2 (6 bases). This CDR3 has 14 residues. The germline CDR1 and CDR2 sequences are MNHEY and SVGAGI. As DNA, the CDR3 is TGTGCCAGCAGTTCGCCGGGAGAAGCCTACGTGCAGTACTTC. This translates into CASSSPGEAYVQYF.